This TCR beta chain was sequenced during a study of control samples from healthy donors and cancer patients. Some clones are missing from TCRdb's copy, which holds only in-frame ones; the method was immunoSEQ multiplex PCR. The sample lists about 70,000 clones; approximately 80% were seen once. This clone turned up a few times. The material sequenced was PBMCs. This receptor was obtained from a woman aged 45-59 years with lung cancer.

In DNA form, the CDR3 reads TGTGCCAGCAGCTTAGCCGGACTATCGCCGGGGGAGCAGTTCTTC. Translation gives CASSLAGLSPGEQFF. V is TRBV7-9 and J is TRBJ2-1; D possibly corresponds to TRBD2 (6 bases). The V gene's germline CDR1 is SEHNR and CDR2 FQNEAQ (reference sequence). The CDR3 is 15 amino acids. The ends were cut back, 0 bases at V and 10 bases at J, with 16 bases in the middle.